This T cell receptor (beta chain) emerged from a study of early T cells in non-severe SARS-CoV-2 infection. As for the study in general: Sequencing was performed on bulk RNA from unsorted whole blood, leaving chains unpaired. Broader study findings: VDJdb matching, biased toward anti-spike CD8 responses, missed private and CD4 specificities.

Researchers attached unique molecular identifiers to individual cDNA molecules. From the 5' RACE reads, TCRdb called clonotypes with MiXCR, one entry per CDR3 protein. Here the sample spans just under 60,000 distinct CDR3 sequences, around 10% being singletons. After removal of 1 base from V and 2 bases from J, the junction contained 5 bases not matched to a gene. There are 15 residues in the CDR3. The germline V gene encodes CDR1 SGHTA and CDR2 FQGTGA. This clonotype showed up many times. Its antigen is not known. The receptor was derived from an adult who was a healthcare worker with PCR-confirmed SARS-CoV-2 infection or an uninfected control (not recorded which). The gene calls are TRBV7-3 and TRBJ2-7, with 7 nucleotides matching TRBD2. The sequenced sample consisted of whole blood. CDR3 amino acids: CASSLNGGGPYEQYF. DNA for the CDR3: TGTGCCAGCAGCTTAAACGGCGGGGGACCCTACGAGCAGTACTTC.